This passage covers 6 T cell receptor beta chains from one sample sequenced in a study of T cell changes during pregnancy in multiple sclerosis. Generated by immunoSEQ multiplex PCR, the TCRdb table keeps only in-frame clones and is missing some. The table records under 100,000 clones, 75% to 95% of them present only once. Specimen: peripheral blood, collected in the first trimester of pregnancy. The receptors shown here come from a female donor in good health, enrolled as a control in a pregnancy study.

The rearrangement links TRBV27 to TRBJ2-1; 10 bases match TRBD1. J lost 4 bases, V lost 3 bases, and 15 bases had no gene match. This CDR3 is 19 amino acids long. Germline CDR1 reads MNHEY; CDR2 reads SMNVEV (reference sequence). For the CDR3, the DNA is TGTGCCAGCAGTTTGAAGGGACAGGGGTGGACGGGGCTATACAATGAGCAGTTCTTC. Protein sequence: CASSLKGQGWTGLYNEQFF.

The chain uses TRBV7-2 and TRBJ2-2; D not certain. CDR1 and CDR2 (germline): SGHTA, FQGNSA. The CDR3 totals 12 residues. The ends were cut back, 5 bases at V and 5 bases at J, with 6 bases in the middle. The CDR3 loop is CASSRSTGELFF. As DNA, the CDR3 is TGTGCCAGCAGCCGGTCTACCGGGGAGCTGTTTTTT.

The CDR3 coding sequence is TGCGCCAGCAGCACATCCGGGACAGGGTATACGCAGTATTTT. Its translation: CASSTSGTGYTQYF. The chain uses TRBV5-1 and TRBJ2-3; 9 positions agree with TRBD1. CDR1 is SGHRS and CDR2 is YFSETQ in the germline V gene. Germline trimming cut 4 bases from V and 7 bases from J; bases unmatched to any gene: 7. The CDR3 is 14 amino acids.

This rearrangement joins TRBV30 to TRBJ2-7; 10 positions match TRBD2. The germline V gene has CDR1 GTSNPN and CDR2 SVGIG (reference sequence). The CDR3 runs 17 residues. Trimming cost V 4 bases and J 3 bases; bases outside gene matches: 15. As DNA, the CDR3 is TGTGCCTGGATTAAACGAATACCTAGCGGGGGCCACTACGAGCAGTACTTC. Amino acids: CAWIKRIPSGGHYEQYF. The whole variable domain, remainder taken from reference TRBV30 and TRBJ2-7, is SQTIHQWPATLVQPVGSPLSLECTVEGTSNPNLYWYRQAAGRGLQLLFYSVGIGQISSEVPQNLSASRPQDRQFILSSKKLLLSDSGFYLCAWIKRIPSGGHYEQYFGPGTRLTVT.

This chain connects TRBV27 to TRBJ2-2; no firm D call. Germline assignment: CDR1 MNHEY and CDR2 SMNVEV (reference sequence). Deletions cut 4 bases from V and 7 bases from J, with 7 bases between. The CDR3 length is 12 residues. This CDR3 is CASSSQDGELFF. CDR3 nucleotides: TGTGCCAGCAGTTCCCAGGACGGGGAGCTGTTTTTT.

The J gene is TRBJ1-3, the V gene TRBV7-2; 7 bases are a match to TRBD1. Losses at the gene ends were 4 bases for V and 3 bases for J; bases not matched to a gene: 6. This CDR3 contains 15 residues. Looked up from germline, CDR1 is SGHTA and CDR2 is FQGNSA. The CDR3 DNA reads TGTGCCAGCAGCTCGTCGACAGGGCGTGGAAACACCATATATTTT. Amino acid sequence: CASSSSTGRGNTIYF.